The rows below give T cell receptor beta chains drawn from one sample of a study of T cells in Graves' hyperthyroidism and ophthalmopathy. TCRdb called the multiplex PCR reads again in MiXCR, with one record for every CDR3 protein. Among 300,000 or so distinct CDR3 sequences listed, approximately 16% were seen once. Sequenced sample: blood. The receptors were gathered from a man aged 30 to 39 with Graves' hyperthyroidism. Both conserved end residues are part of each CDR3. A D gene is named only where the DNA matches it firmly. Size tells how often a clone was seen (once, few, many) or the class of an expanded clone, and some rows leave it out.

J: TRBJ1-2
D: TRBD1
size: few
V: TRBV6-1
CDR3: CASSRQGSYGYTF
DNA: TGTGCCAGCAGTCGACAGGGGAGCTATGGCTACACCTTC

J: TRBJ2-1
D: NA
size: few
V: TRBV6-1
CDR3: CASAAGTYNEQFF
DNA: TGTGCCAGCGCGGCAGGGACCTACAATGAGCAGTTCTTC

J: TRBJ1-3
D: NA
size: many
V: TRBV28
CDR3: CASSFPDSRRTIYF
DNA: TGTGCCAGCAGTTTCCCGGACAGCCGGAGGACCATATATTTT

J: TRBJ2-7
D: NA
size: NA
V: TRBV15
CDR3: CATSRGADRLHEQYF
DNA: TGTGCCACCAGCAGAGGGGCGGACAGACTCCACGAGCAGTACTTC

J: TRBJ1-1
D: NA
size: many
V: TRBV5-1
CDR3: CASSSGSMNTEAFF
DNA: TGCGCCAGCAGCTCGGGTTCCATGAACACTGAAGCTTTCTTT

J: TRBJ1-5
D: TRBD1
size: many
V: TRBV12-3/TRBV12-4
CDR3: CASSLLQGAGQPQHF
DNA: TGTGCCAGCAGTTTACTCCAGGGGGCGGGTCAGCCCCAGCATTTT

J: TRBJ1-5
D: NA
size: many
V: TRBV18
CDR3: CASSPSDSGNQPQHF
DNA: TGTGCCAGCTCACCGTCAGACTCGGGCAATCAGCCCCAGCATTTT

J: TRBJ2-1
D: TRBD2
size: many
V: TRBV27
CDR3: CASSLSSLAGGPNEQFF
DNA: TGTGCCAGCAGTTTATCGTCCCTAGCGGGGGGCCCCAATGAGCAGTTCTTC

J: TRBJ2-7
D: NA
size: many
V: TRBV27
CDR3: CASSFGGREQYF
DNA: TGTGCCAGCAGTTTTGGGGGTCGCGAGCAGTACTTC

J: TRBJ2-7
D: TRBD1
size: few
V: TRBV7-9
CDR3: CASSLLGQGLYEQYF
DNA: TGTGCCAGCAGCTTACTAGGACAGGGCCTCTACGAGCAGTACTTC

J: TRBJ2-1
D: NA
size: many
V: TRBV5-6
CDR3: CASSLLDHSYNEQFF
DNA: TGTGCCAGCAGCTTGCTGGACCACTCCTACAATGAGCAGTTCTTC

J: TRBJ1-2
D: NA
size: few
V: TRBV7-9
CDR3: CASSLAGSEGYTF
DNA: TGTGCCAGCAGCTTAGCTGGGAGTGAGGGCTACACCTTC

J: TRBJ2-1
D: NA
size: many
V: TRBV28
CDR3: CASSWGGYNEQFF
DNA: TGTGCCAGCAGTTGGGGCGGCTACAATGAGCAGTTCTTC

J: TRBJ2-2
D: NA
size: NA
V: TRBV15
CDR3: CATSRAPGDGELFF
DNA: TGTGCCACCAGCAGAGCGCCGGGAGACGGGGAGCTGTTTTTT

J: TRBJ2-1
D: NA
size: few
V: TRBV15
CDR3: CATSSPTGGPQFF
DNA: TGTGCCACCAGCAGTCCAACAGGTGGACCTCAGTTCTTC

J: TRBJ2-7
D: NA
size: few
V: TRBV4-1
CDR3: CASSLYMSGVYEQYF
DNA: TGCGCCAGCAGCCTCTATATGAGTGGGGTTTACGAGCAGTACTTC

J: TRBJ2-2
D: NA
size: NA
V: TRBV20-1
CDR3: CSASASDTGELFF
DNA: TGCAGTGCTAGCGCTTCTGACACCGGGGAGCTGTTTTTT

J: TRBJ1-1
D: NA
size: few
V: TRBV7-9
CDR3: CADDGGTTEAFF
DNA: TGTGCCGACGATGGGGGGACCACTGAAGCTTTCTTT

J: TRBJ1-1
D: NA
size: NA
V: TRBV5-1
CDR3: CASSLDPGSEAFF
DNA: TGCGCCAGCAGCTTGGATCCGGGTTCTGAAGCTTTCTTT

J: TRBJ2-7
D: NA
size: few
V: TRBV4-2
CDR3: CASSPVCEQYF
DNA: TGTGCCAGCAGCCCCGTCTGCGAGCAGTACTTC

J: TRBJ2-1
D: TRBD2
size: many
V: TRBV11-2
CDR3: CASSLGAGGYNEQFF
DNA: TGTGCCAGCAGCTTAGGAGCGGGAGGCTACAATGAGCAGTTCTTC

J: TRBJ1-1
D: TRBD1
size: many
V: TRBV20-1
CDR3: CSAYNRGEAFF
DNA: TGCAGTGCTTATAACAGGGGCGAAGCTTTCTTT

J: TRBJ2-5
D: TRBD2
size: NA
V: TRBV2
CDR3: CASKGGDLTQETQYF
DNA: TGTGCCAGCAAGGGAGGGGACCTTACTCAAGAGACCCAGTACTTC

J: TRBJ1-4
D: TRBD1
size: few
V: TRBV10-2
CDR3: CASSETGAGEKLFF
DNA: TGCGCCAGCAGTGAGACAGGGGCCGGTGAAAAACTGTTTTTT

J: TRBJ1-2
D: TRBD1
size: few
V: TRBV10-2
CDR3: CASSDIGQGNYGYTF
DNA: TGCGCCAGCAGTGATATAGGACAGGGCAACTATGGCTACACCTTC

J: TRBJ2-1
D: NA
size: NA
V: TRBV4-1
CDR3: CASSQEQYNEQFF
DNA: TGCGCCAGCAGCCAAGAGCAGTACAATGAGCAGTTCTTC

J: TRBJ2-7
D: NA
size: many
V: TRBV20-1
CDR3: CSARTPEGAGEQYF
DNA: TGCAGTGCTAGGACCCCGGAGGGGGCGGGCGAGCAGTACTTC

J: TRBJ2-7
D: NA
size: many
V: TRBV11-2
CDR3: CASSLGFSVAYEQYF
DNA: TGTGCCAGCAGCTTGGGCTTCAGCGTCGCCTACGAGCAGTACTTC

J: TRBJ2-2
D: TRBD1
size: few
V: TRBV5-1
CDR3: CASSLEGQAPSGGELFF
DNA: TGCGCCAGCAGCTTGGAGGGACAGGCCCCGAGTGGCGGGGAGCTGTTTTTT

J: TRBJ2-5
D: NA
size: NA
V: TRBV10-3
CDR3: CAISLSSGETQYF
DNA: TGTGCCATCAGCCTAAGCAGCGGGGAGACCCAGTACTTC

J: TRBJ1-1
D: TRBD1
size: many
V: TRBV29-1
CDR3: CSVQQGGTEAFF
DNA: TGCAGCGTTCAACAGGGGGGCACTGAAGCTTTCTTT

J: TRBJ2-7
D: NA
size: many
V: TRBV27
CDR3: CASKTGSSYEQYF
DNA: TGTGCCAGCAAGACAGGAAGCTCCTACGAGCAGTACTTC

J: TRBJ2-1
D: TRBD2
size: many
V: TRBV20-1
CDR3: CSGIAGEYNEQFF
DNA: TGCAGCGGGATAGCGGGAGAATACAATGAGCAGTTCTTC

J: TRBJ1-1
D: NA
size: NA
V: TRBV6-1
CDR3: CASSVDPNTEAFF
DNA: TGTGCCAGCAGTGTCGACCCAAACACTGAAGCTTTCTTT

J: TRBJ2-3
D: TRBD2
size: many
V: TRBV12-3/TRBV12-4
CDR3: CASTNPPGLGSHTQYF
DNA: TGTGCCAGCACCAACCCCCCGGGACTAGGATCACATACGCAGTATTTT

J: TRBJ2-1
D: NA
size: few
V: TRBV24-1
CDR3: CATSDSALRGLDNEQFF
DNA: TGTGCCACCAGTGACTCAGCACTCAGGGGTCTGGACAATGAGCAGTTCTTC

J: TRBJ2-1
D: NA
size: many
V: TRBV5-6
CDR3: CASSLLVIQGLDEQFF
DNA: TGTGCCAGCAGCTTGTTGGTGATCCAGGGCTTAGATGAGCAGTTCTTC

J: TRBJ2-7
D: NA
size: NA
V: TRBV6-1
CDR3: CASSDRGTKTYEQYF
DNA: TGTGCCAGCAGTGATCGGGGGACCAAGACCTACGAGCAGTACTTC

J: TRBJ1-1
D: TRBD1
size: many
V: TRBV27
CDR3: CASKTGVRNTEAFF
DNA: TGTGCCAGCAAGACAGGGGTGCGGAACACTGAAGCTTTCTTT

J: TRBJ2-7
D: NA
size: NA
V: TRBV7-9
CDR3: CASSLGYGQNYEQYF
DNA: TGTGCCAGCAGCTTAGGTTACGGACAAAACTACGAGCAGTACTTC

J: TRBJ2-3
D: NA
size: many
V: TRBV2
CDR3: CARSFVITTDTQYF
DNA: TGTGCCAGAAGCTTCGTGATTACCACAGATACGCAGTATTTT

J: TRBJ2-1
D: NA
size: few
V: TRBV5-1
CDR3: CASSRDAGSSYNEQFF
DNA: TGCGCCAGCAGTCGGGACGCCGGAAGCTCCTACAATGAGCAGTTCTTC

J: TRBJ1-2
D: NA
size: NA
V: TRBV19
CDR3: CASSIASLTSLYGYTF
DNA: TGTGCCAGTAGTATAGCCAGCCTGACCTCTCTGTATGGCTACACCTTC

J: TRBJ1-1
D: TRBD1
size: many
V: TRBV3-1
CDR3: CASSTGGRGTEAFF
DNA: TGTGCCAGCAGCACAGGGGGACGGGGCACTGAAGCTTTCTTT